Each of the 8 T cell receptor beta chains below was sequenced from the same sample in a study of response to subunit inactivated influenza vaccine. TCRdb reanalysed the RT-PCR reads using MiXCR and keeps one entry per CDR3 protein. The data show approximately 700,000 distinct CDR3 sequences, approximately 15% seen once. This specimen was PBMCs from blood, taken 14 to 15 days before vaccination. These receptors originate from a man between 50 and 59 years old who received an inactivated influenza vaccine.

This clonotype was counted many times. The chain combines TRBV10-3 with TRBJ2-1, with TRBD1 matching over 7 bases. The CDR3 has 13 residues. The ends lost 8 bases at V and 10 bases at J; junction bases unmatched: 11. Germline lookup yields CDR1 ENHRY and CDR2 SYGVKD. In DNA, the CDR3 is TGTGCCATCTGGAGTACAGGGGCCGGGGAGCAGTTCTTC. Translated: CAIWSTGAGEQFF.

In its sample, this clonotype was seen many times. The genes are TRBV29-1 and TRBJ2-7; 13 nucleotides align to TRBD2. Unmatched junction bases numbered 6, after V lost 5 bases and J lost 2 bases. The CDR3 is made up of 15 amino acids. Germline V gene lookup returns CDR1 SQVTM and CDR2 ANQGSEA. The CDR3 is CSVTGTSGMAYEQYF. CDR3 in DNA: TGCAGCGTTACAGGGACTAGCGGGATGGCCTACGAGCAGTACTTC.

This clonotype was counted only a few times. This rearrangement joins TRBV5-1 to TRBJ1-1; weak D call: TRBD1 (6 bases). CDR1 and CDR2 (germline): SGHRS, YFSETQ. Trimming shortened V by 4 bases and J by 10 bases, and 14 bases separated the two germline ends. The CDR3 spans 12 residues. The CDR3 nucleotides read TGCGCCAGCAGCGATGAGGGACAAAGAGCTTTCTTT. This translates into CASSDEGQRAFF.

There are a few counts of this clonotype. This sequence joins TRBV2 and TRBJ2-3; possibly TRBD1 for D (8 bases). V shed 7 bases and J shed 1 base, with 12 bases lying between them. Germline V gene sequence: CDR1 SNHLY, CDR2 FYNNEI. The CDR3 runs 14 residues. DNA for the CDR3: TGTGCCAGCAAACAGGGGGGGGGCACAGATACGCAGTATTTT. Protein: CASKQGGGTDTQYF.

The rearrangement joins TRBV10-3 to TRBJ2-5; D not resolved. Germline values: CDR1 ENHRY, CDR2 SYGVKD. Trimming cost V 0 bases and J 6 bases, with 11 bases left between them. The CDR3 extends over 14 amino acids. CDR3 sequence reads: CAISESETSKTQYF. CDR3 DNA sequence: TGTGCCATCAGTGAGTCCGAGACGAGTAAGACCCAGTACTTC.

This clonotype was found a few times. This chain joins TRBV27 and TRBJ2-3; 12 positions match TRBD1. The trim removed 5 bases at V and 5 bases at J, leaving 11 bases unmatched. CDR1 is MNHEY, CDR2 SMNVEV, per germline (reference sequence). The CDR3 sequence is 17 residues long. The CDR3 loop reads CASSPSIRDRGQDTQYF. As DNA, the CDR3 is TGTGCCAGCAGTCCGTCCATTCGGGACAGGGGGCAAGATACGCAGTATTTT.

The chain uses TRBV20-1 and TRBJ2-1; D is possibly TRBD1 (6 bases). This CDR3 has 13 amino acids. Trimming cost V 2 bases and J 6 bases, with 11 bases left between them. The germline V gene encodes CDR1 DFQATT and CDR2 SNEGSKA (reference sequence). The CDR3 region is CSARRQGFNEQFF. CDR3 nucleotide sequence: TGCAGTGCTAGACGGCAGGGGTTCAATGAGCAGTTCTTC.

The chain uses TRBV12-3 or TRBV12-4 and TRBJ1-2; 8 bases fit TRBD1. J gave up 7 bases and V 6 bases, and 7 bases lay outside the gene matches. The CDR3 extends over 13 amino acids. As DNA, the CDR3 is TGTGCCAGCAGCTACGACAGGGGCAGTGGCTACACCTTC. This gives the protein CASSYDRGSGYTF.